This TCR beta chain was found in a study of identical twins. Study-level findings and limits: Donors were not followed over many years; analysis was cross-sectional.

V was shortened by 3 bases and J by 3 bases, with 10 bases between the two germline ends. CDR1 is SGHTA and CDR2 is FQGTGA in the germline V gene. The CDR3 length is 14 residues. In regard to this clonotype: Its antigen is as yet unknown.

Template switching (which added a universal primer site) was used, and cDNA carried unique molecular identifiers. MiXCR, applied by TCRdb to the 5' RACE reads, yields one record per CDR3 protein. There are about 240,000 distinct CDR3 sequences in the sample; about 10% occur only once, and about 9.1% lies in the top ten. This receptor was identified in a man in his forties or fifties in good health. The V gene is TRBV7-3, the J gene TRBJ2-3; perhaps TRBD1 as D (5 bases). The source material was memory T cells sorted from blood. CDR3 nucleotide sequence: TGTGCCAGCAGCTTGGGGCAGTTAACAGATACGCAGTATTTT. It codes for CASSLGQLTDTQYF.